This note documents a single T cell receptor (beta chain) sequence. The data were taken from a study of CD8 T cells in Susac syndrome. After removal of 4 bases from V and 1 base from J, the junction contained 5 bases not matched to a gene. The CDR3 runs to 14 residues. Germline V gene lookup returns CDR1 SQVTM and CDR2 ANQGSEA. RNA amounts of roughly 0.45 to 1 ug underwent reverse transcription with random hexamers. Amplification of TCR beta CDR3 used immunoSEQ multiplex PCR across 54 Vbeta and 13 Jbeta. TCRdb recomputed calls from the immunoSEQ multiplex PCR reads with MiXCR, one row per CDR3 protein. The repertoire consists of approximately 100,000 distinct CDR3 sequences, with approximately 90% occurring once and the leading ten covering roughly 0.12%. The sequenced target, TCR beta, came from blood CD8+ and CD4+ T cells. Healthy donors constituted the controls, which were matched for age and sex.

The rearrangement joins TRBV29-1 to TRBJ1-1; 8 bases agree with TRBD1. The sequence derives from a human donor in good health. The source material was CD8+ T cells from PBMCs. The CDR3, as DNA: TGCAGCGTTGCCTACGGACAGGGGAACACTGAAGCTTTCTTT. Its protein is CSVAYGQGNTEAFF.